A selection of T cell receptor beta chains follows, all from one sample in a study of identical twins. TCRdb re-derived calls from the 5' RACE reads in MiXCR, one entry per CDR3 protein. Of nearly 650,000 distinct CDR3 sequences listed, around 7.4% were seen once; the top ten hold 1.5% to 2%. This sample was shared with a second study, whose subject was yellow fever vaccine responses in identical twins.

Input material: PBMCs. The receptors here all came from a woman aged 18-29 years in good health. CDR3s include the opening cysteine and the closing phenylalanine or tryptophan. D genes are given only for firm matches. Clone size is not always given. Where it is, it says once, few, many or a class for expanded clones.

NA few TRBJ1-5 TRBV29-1 CSVAGATGSQPQHF TGCAGCGTTGCGGGGGCTACCGGTAGTCAGCCCCAGCATTTT
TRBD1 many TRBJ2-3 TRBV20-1 CSASPLDRIRTDTQYF TGCAGTGCTAGCCCCCTGGACAGGATCCGCACAGATACGCAGTATTTT
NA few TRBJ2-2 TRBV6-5 CASSYTIRGPTGELFF TGTGCCAGCAGTTATACTATTCGGGGCCCCACCGGGGAGCTGTTTTTT
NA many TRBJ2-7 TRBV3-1 CASSQTDEQYF TGTGCCAGCAGCCAAACAGACGAGCAGTACTTC
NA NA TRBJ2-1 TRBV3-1 CASSPQQDPIYNEQFF TGTGCCAGCAGCCCGCAGCAGGACCCCATTTACAATGAGCAGTTCTTC
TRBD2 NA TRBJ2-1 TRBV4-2 CASSPRTSGISYNEQFF TGTGCCAGCAGCCCTCGGACTAGCGGGATCTCCTACAATGAGCAGTTCTTC
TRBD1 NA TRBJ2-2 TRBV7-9 CASRPDRVTGELFF TGTGCCAGCAGACCAGACAGGGTCACCGGGGAGCTGTTTTTT
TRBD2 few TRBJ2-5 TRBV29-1 CSVEDPGGRETQYF TGCAGCGTTGAAGATCCGGGGGGAAGGGAGACCCAGTACTTC
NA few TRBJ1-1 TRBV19 CASIEGLNTEAFF TGTGCCAGTATCGAGGGTTTGAACACTGAAGCTTTCTTT
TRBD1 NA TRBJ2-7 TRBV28 CASHPITGDYYEQYF TGTGCCAGCCATCCTATCACAGGGGATTACTACGAGCAGTACTTC
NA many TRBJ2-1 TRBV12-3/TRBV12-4 CASSFWGRSYNEQFF TGTGCCAGCAGTTTTTGGGGGCGCTCCTACAATGAGCAGTTCTTC
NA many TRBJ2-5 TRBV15 CATSNNDRQETQYF TGTGCCACCAGCAACAATGACAGGCAAGAGACCCAGTACTTC
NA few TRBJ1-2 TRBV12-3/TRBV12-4 CASSPPRANYGYTF TGTGCCAGCAGTCCGCCCAGGGCCAACTATGGCTACACCTTC
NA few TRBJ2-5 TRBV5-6 CASSKIHGKETQYF TGTGCCAGCAGCAAAATTCATGGTAAAGAGACCCAGTACTTC
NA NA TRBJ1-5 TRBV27 CASRGPAAAGPQHF TGTGCCAGCAGGGGCCCGGCGGCTGCGGGCCCCCAGCATTTT
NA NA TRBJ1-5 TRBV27 CASSLRQVNQPQHF TGTGCCAGCAGTTTGAGACAGGTTAATCAGCCCCAGCATTTT
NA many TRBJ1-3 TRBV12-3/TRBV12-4 CASRRGAGNTIYF TGTGCCAGCCGAAGGGGGGCTGGAAACACCATATATTTT
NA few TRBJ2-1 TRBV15 CATSRDMGDRYNEQFF TGTGCCACCAGCAGGGATATGGGAGATAGATACAATGAGCAGTTCTTC
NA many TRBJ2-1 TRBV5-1 CASSLAGLSSYNEQFF TGCGCCAGCAGCTTGGCCGGCTTAAGCTCCTACAATGAGCAGTTCTTC
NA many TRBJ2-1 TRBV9 CASSSTASGGPREQFF TGTGCCAGCAGCTCAACGGCTTCGGGGGGCCCTCGAGAGCAGTTCTTC
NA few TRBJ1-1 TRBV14 CASSHPQRGHPHTEAFF TGTGCCAGCAGCCATCCCCAGCGGGGACATCCTCACACTGAAGCTTTCTTT
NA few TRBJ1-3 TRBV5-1 CASSLEQLSGNTIYF TGCGCCAGCAGCTTGGAACAGCTCTCTGGAAACACCATATATTTT
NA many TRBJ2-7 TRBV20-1 CSARDSYEQYF TGCAGTGCGCGGGACTCCTACGAGCAGTACTTC
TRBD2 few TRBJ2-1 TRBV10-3 CAISESWTSGRDNEQFF TGTGCCATCAGTGAGTCCTGGACTAGCGGGAGGGACAATGAGCAGTTCTTC
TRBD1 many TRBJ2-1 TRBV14 CASSRTGTGAYNEQFF TGTGCCAGCAGCCGCACCGGGACAGGAGCCTACAATGAGCAGTTCTTC
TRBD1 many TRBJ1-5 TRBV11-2 CASSPPTPPTGVSGNQPQHF TGTGCCAGCAGCCCACCTACCCCACCCACAGGGGTTAGTGGCAATCAGCCCCAGCATTTT
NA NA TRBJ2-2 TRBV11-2 CASSLRDMGTGELFF TGTGCCAGCAGCTTACGGGACATGGGCACCGGGGAGCTGTTTTTT
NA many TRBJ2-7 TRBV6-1 CASRGGRTYEQYF TGTGCCAGCAGAGGGGGTAGGACCTACGAGCAGTACTTC
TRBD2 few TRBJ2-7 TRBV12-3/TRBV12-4 CASRLAGSNRAEQYF TGTGCCAGCAGGTTAGCGGGGAGTAACCGCGCCGAGCAGTACTTC
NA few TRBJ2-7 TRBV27 CASSPPSGDPWTISYEQYF TGTGCCAGCAGTCCCCCATCCGGCGATCCCTGGACTATTTCCTACGAGCAGTACTTC
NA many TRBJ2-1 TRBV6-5 CASSYASRGNEQFF TGTGCCAGCAGTTATGCTAGCAGGGGCAATGAGCAGTTCTTC
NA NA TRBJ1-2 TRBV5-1 CASSLAREQNYGYTF TGCGCCAGCAGCTTGGCCCGGGAGCAGAACTATGGCTACACCTTC
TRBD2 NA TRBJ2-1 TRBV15 CATSRSGGHYNEQFF TGTGCCACCAGCCGCAGCGGGGGACACTACAATGAGCAGTTCTTC
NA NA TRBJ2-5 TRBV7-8 CASSVRDGLYQETQYF TGTGCCAGCAGCGTCCGGGACGGATTATACCAAGAGACCCAGTACTTC
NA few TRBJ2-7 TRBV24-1 CATSDFYLGRGSYEQYF TGTGCCACCAGTGATTTTTATCTAGGGCGGGGCTCCTACGAGCAGTACTTC
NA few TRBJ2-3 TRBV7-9 CASSDLVRADTQYF TGTGCCAGCAGCGACCTTGTCCGGGCAGATACGCAGTATTTT
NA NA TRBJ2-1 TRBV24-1 CATSDPEGHLNNEQFF TGTGCCACCAGTGACCCCGAAGGACACTTGAACAATGAGCAGTTCTTC
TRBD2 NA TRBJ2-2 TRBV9 CASSAHTLAGTNTGELFF TGTGCCAGCAGCGCTCACACTCTAGCGGGGACGAACACCGGGGAGCTGTTTTTT
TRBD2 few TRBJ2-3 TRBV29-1 CSGAGGPIDTQYF TGCAGCGGAGCGGGAGGGCCGATAGATACGCAGTATTTT
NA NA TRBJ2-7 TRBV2 CASSEWSSGGIYEQYF TGTGCCAGCAGTGAATGGAGTAGCGGAGGGATCTACGAGCAGTACTTC
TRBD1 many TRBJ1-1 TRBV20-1 CSASTTGHMNTEAFF TGCAGTGCTTCTACGACAGGGCACATGAACACTGAAGCTTTCTTT
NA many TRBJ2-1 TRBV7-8 CASSSGPSVYEQFF TGTGCCAGCAGTTCCGGACCCAGCGTCTATGAGCAGTTCTTC
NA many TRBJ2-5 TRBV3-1 CASSQGIPQWTQYF TGTGCCAGCAGCCAAGGAATCCCCCAGTGGACCCAGTACTTC
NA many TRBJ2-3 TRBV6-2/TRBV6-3 CASSYTGTDTQYF TGTGCCAGCAGTTACACGGGCACAGATACGCAGTATTTT
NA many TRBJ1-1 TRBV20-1 CSAPQPRGGNTEAFF TGCAGTGCACCCCAGCCAAGGGGTGGGAACACTGAAGCTTTCTTT
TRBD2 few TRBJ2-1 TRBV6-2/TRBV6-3 CASRLAGGKMQFF TGTGCCAGCAGACTAGCGGGAGGAAAGATGCAGTTCTTC